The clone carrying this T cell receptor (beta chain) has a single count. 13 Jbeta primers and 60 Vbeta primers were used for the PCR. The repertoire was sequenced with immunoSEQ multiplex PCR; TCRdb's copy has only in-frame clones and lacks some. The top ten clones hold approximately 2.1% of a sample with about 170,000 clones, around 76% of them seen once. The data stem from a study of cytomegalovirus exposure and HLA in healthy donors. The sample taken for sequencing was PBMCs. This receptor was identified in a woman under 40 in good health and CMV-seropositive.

CDR3 sequence (DNA): TGTGCCAGCACATTCACGAGCTCCTACAATGAGCAGTTCTTC. It encodes CASTFTSSYNEQFF. The V call is TRBV5-4, the J call TRBJ2-1; D is unresolved. The CDR3 is 14 amino acids. The germline CDR1 and CDR2 sequences are SGHNT and YYREEE (reference sequence). Trimming took off 6 bases at V and 0 bases at J, with 10 bases between the two ends.